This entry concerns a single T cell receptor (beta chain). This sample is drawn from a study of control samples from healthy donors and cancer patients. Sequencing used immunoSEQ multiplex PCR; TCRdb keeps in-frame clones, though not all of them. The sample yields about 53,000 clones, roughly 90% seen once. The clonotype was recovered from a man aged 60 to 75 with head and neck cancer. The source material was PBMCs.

The CDR3 region is CAWSVTFNEQFF. The CDR3 region has the DNA TGTGCCTGGAGTGTAACCTTTAATGAGCAGTTCTTC. The chain couples TRBV30 to TRBJ2-1, with D unresolved. The CDR3 runs 12 residues. Germline-derived CDR1 and CDR2 are GTSNPN and SVGIG (reference sequence). V gave up 0 bases and J gave up 7 bases, with 7 bases separating them. The full variable domain, with the rest looked up from reference TRBV30 and TRBJ2-1, is SQTIHQWPATLVQPVGSPLSLECTVEGTSNPNLYWYRQAAGRGLQLLFYSVGIGQISSEVPQNLSASRPQDRQFILSSKKLLLSDSGFYLCAWSVTFNEQFFGPGTRLTVL.